This T cell receptor beta chain was found in a study of T cell responses to AZD1222 COVID-19 vaccine. Study outcomes and limitations: Spike-specific TCR depth and breadth grew after two AZD1222 doses. Most donors were white British and more were female, and clonal diversity was possibly underestimated. At study baseline, merely six AZD1222 recipients were seropositive.

Libraries were prepared by immunoSEQ multiplex PCR; TCRdb keeps only in-frame clonotypes and omits some of them. The repertoire holds some 92,000 clones, with under 95% as singletons. From germline, CDR1 is LGHNA and CDR2 YNFKEQ. The CDR3 is made up of 15 amino acids. V was cut by 1 base and J by 0 bases, with 9 bases left in between. Concerning this clone: The target antigen is unknown.

The sample consisted of peripheral blood, taken on day 0 of MenACWY control vaccination. The V and J genes are TRBV4-2 and TRBJ2-5; D remains unclear. This TCR was sampled from an adult in good health. The CDR3 DNA reads TGTGCCAGCAGCCAAGGTGGTGTGTACCAAGAGACCCAGTACTTC. Translated: CASSQGGVYQETQYF.